The 24 T cell receptor beta chains given below trace back to one sample, sequenced in a study of T cells in Graves' hyperthyroidism and ophthalmopathy. Regions amplified from RNA transcripts were the TCR beta CDR3 regions. First-round RT-PCR of the TCR CDR3 relied on the HTBI primer set. MiXCR was run by TCRdb on the multiplex PCR reads, yielding one entry per CDR3 protein. The table records about 680,000 distinct CDR3 sequences, roughly a third of them present only once. The sequencing input was blood. Receptors originate from a woman between 40 and 50 years old with Graves' hyperthyroidism.

The chain uses TRBV25-1 and TRBJ1-6; a weak D match, TRBD1 (5 bases). Germline values: CDR1 MGHDK, CDR2 SYGVNS. The CDR3 extends over 16 amino acids. V dropped 8 bases and J dropped 6 bases, with 20 bases sitting between them. CDR3 in amino acids: CASSPTGTPGNSPLHF. The CDR3 DNA is TGTGCCAGCTCACCAACCGGGACCCCGGGTAATTCACCCCTCCACTTT.

This clonotype was counted many times. The chain employs TRBV9 and TRBJ1-1; no firm D call. The germline V and J ends were trimmed by 3 bases and 4 bases, with 10 bases remaining between them. The length of the CDR3 is 13 residues. Germline CDR1 reads SGDLS; CDR2 reads YYNGEE. The CDR3 bases are TGTGCCAGCAGCGCGGCCTCTGGCACTGAAGCTTTCTTT. Protein product: CASSAASGTEAFF.

The V and J genes are TRBV10-3 and TRBJ2-2; D might be TRBD2 (5 bases). Germline loops: CDR1 ENHRY, CDR2 SYGVKD. Deletions cut 4 bases from V and 0 bases from J, with 12 bases between. The CDR3 has 16 amino acids. The CDR3 here is CAISVGGQANTGELFF. CDR3 in DNA: TGTGCCATCAGTGTCGGAGGCCAGGCGAACACCGGGGAGCTGTTTTTT.

This chain uses TRBV7-8 with TRBJ2-5; D is possibly TRBD1 or TRBD2 (5 bases each). Germline V CDR1 and CDR2: SGHVS, FQNEAQ. V was clipped by 5 bases and J by 2 bases, with 18 bases between them. The CDR3 consists of 16 residues. The CDR3 here is CASSVGLGRGQETQYF. CDR3 bases: TGTGCCAGCAGCGTTGGGCTGGGACGGGGTCAAGAGACCCAGTACTTC.

V usage is TRBV14 and J usage is TRBJ1-3; no clear D. With 3 bases removed from V and 0 bases from J, the gap between germline ends came to 9 bases. CDR1 and CDR2 from the germline V gene are SGHDN and FVKESK. The CDR3 spans 15 residues. As DNA, the CDR3 is TGTGCCAGCAGCCAGGAGATTTTCTCTGGAAACACCATATATTTT. Protein: CASSQEIFSGNTIYF.

The V call is TRBV28, the J call TRBJ2-7, with D unclear. Trimming pared 5 bases from V and 2 bases from J, leaving 13 bases between. Germline loops: CDR1 MDHEN, CDR2 SYDVKM. This CDR3 has 14 residues. As DNA, the CDR3 is TGTGCCAGCAGTCTCACCGGGCCAACCTACGAGCAGTACTTC. It yields the protein CASSLTGPTYEQYF. The full variable domain, completed using reference TRBV28 and TRBJ2-7, is DVKVTQSSRYLVKRTGEKVFLECVQDMDHENMFWYRQDPGLGLRLIYFSYDVKMKEKGDIPEGYSVSREKKERFSLILESASTNQTSMYLCASSLTGPTYEQYFGPGTRLTVT.

This clonotype was observed many times. The V and J genes are TRBV19 and TRBJ1-5; 7 positions agree with TRBD1. In germline, CDR1 is LNHDA, CDR2 SQIVND (reference sequence). The V segment lost 5 bases and the J segment 3 bases; nucleotides outside the gene matches: 7. The CDR3 contains 15 residues. CDR3 bases: TGTGCCAGTAGTGCTCAGGGACAGCTCAATCAGCCCCAGCATTTT. It translates to CASSAQGQLNQPQHF. Full variable domain (outside the CDR3, taken from reference TRBV19 and TRBJ1-5): DGGITQSPKYLFRKEGQNVTLSCEQNLNHDAMYWYRQDPGQGLRLIYYSQIVNDFQKGDIAEGYSVSREKKESFPLTVTSAQKNPTAFYLCASSAQGQLNQPQHFGDGTRLSIL.

This clonotype came up many times. This chain links TRBV29-1 with TRBJ1-5, with no clear D. CDR3 length equals 13 residues. The V end lost 3 bases, the J end lost 6 bases, and 12 bases lay between the germline ends. CDR1 is SQVTM, CDR2 ANQGSEA, per germline. In DNA, the CDR3 is TGCAGCGTTGAGTTCACAGCAGGTCAGCCCCAGCATTTT. As protein: CSVEFTAGQPQHF.

The chain couples TRBV6-5 to TRBJ2-5; possibly TRBD1 or TRBD2 for D (5 bases each). Trimming removed 2 bases at V and 9 bases at J, with 16 bases between. This CDR3 region has 14 residues. Germline CDR1 is MNHEY and CDR2 is SVGAGI. Here the CDR3 reads CASSYATANGAQYF. In DNA, the CDR3 is TGTGCCAGCAGTTACGCGACAGCGAACGGGGCCCAGTACTTC.

This chain uses TRBV29-1 with TRBJ1-1; no clear D gene. The CDR3 covers 12 residues. Trimming stripped 7 bases from V and 1 base from J, with 10 bases between. The germline V gene has CDR1 SQVTM and CDR2 ANQGSEA. CDR3 sequence reads: CSGVAANTEAFF. DNA for the CDR3: TGCAGCGGGGTGGCAGCGAACACTGAAGCTTTCTTT. The whole variable domain, remainder taken from reference TRBV29-1 and TRBJ1-1, is SAVISQKPSRDICQRGTSLTIQCQVDSQVTMMFWYRQQPGQSLTLIATANQGSEATYESGFVIDKFPISRPNLTFSTLTVSNMSPEDSSIYLCSGVAANTEAFFGQGTRLTVV.

This clonotype was seen at least ten times. J is TRBJ2-5 and V is TRBV7-2; possible D gene TRBD2, 6 bases. CDR3 length: 11 residues. V dropped 8 bases and J dropped 5 bases, with 9 bases sitting between them. Germline V gene data show CDR1 as SGHTA and CDR2 as FQGNSA. The CDR3 DNA sequence: TGTGCCAGCTCGGCGGGGGAGACCCAGTACTTC. This encodes CASSAGETQYF.

Of note for this clonotype: This clone may be a read error of a much larger clone one base away. V gene TRBV29-1 combines with J gene TRBJ2-7; 7 bases are a match to TRBD2. The CDR3 length is 11 residues. Germline CDR1 and CDR2: SQVTM and ANQGSEA. In DNA, the CDR3 is TGCAGCGTCTGGGGGGGAAACGACCAGTACTTC. Amino acids: CSVWGGNDQYF.

To note about this clonotype: No DNA is shown, since the ends of the CDR3 on it are uncertain; the CDR3 is the one TCRdb lists. The chain carries TRBV7-2 and TRBJ1-5; TRBD1, the table's D call, was not compared with the DNA. Germline V lookup: CDR1 SGHTA, CDR2 FQGNSA. The CDR3 comprises 19 residues, both ends counted. CDR3 amino acids: CASSIYLCSARQTLGPQHF.

This chain links TRBV6-1 with TRBJ1-6; D gene unclear. CDR3 length: 13 amino acids. Germline lookup yields CDR1 MNHNS and CDR2 SASEGT. Trimming shortened V by 3 bases and J by 10 bases, and 10 bases separated the two germline ends. CDR3 DNA: TGTGCCAGCAGTGAGGATTTCGGCTCACCCCTCCACTTT. Translating it yields CASSEDFGSPLHF.

As DNA, the CDR3 is TGTGCCAGCAGCTTATTGGTAGGCAAAAGCTCCTACGAGCAGTACTTC. Amino acid sequence: CASSLLVGKSSYEQYF. The V gene is TRBV7-9, the J gene TRBJ2-7, with D hard to call. V was cut by 2 bases and J by 0 bases, with 14 bases left in between. Germline V CDR1 and CDR2: SEHNR, FQNEAQ (reference sequence). The CDR3 length is 16 residues.

The V call is TRBV19, the J call TRBJ1-1; 7 bases fit TRBD1. This CDR3 is 18 amino acids long. The V gene's germline CDR1 is LNHDA and CDR2 SQIVND (reference sequence). J was trimmed by 3 bases and V by 2 bases; bases with no gene match: 15. The CDR3 DNA is TGTGCCAGTAGTATATCGGTGGGCGGGACAGCGATAGACACTGAAGCTTTCTTT. Its protein is CASSISVGGTAIDTEAFF.

The chain uses TRBV28 and TRBJ1-5; the D is unclear. Trimming removed 4 bases from V and 4 bases from J, with 17 bases in between. This CDR3 is built from 16 residues. Germline CDR1 and CDR2: MDHEN and SYDVKM. The CDR3 DNA reads as TGTGCCAGCAGTTCCCACCCAGGCAGTGTGAATCAGCCCCAGCATTTT. This gives the protein CASSSHPGSVNQPQHF.

A word on this clonotype: An end of the junction differs from the germline gene, which may be a read error. The genes are TRBV6-5 and TRBJ1-5; no clear D. CDR3 length: 16 amino acids. Per the germline V gene, CDR1 is MNHEY and CDR2 is SVGAGI. The CDR3 is CASSTEDRPSNQPQHF. CDR3 nucleotides: TGCGCCAGCAGCACCGAGGACCGCCCTAGCAATCAGCCCCAGCATTTT.

This clonotype showed up just a few times. This sequence joins TRBV20-1 and TRBJ1-1; possible D gene TRBD1, 5 bases. Trimming left V 5 bases short and J 0 bases short, with 19 bases between. Germline V gene data show CDR1 as DFQATT and CDR2 as SNEGSKA (reference sequence). The CDR3 is 16 amino acids. The CDR3 loop reads CSAADSHRAMNTEAFF. The CDR3 DNA is TGCAGTGCTGCAGACAGTCACCGTGCAATGAACACTGAAGCTTTCTTT.

The sample holds many counts of this clonotype. DNA for the CDR3: TGTGCCAGCTTTGTCGAGGGAAACACCATATATTTT. Protein product: CASFVEGNTIYF. The chain is built from TRBV2 and TRBJ1-3, with no clear D. With 8 bases removed from V and 4 bases from J, the gap between germline ends came to 9 bases. Germline-derived CDR1 and CDR2 are SNHLY and FYNNEI. CDR3 length: 12 amino acids.

Remarks on this clonotype: One end of the junction varies from germline; a read error may be responsible. This chain links TRBV10-3 with TRBJ2-6; the match to TRBD1 covers 7 bases. In germline, CDR1 is ENHRY, CDR2 SYGVKD. The CDR3 sequence is 17 residues long. The CDR3 region has the DNA TGTGCCAGCAGTCCTAGGGGGCGCGGATCTGGGGCCAACGTCCTGACTTTC. Translating gives CASSPRGRGSGANVLTF.

This clonotype was picked up many times. The V and J genes are TRBV12-3 or TRBV12-4 and TRBJ1-3, with unresolved D. This CDR3 has 14 amino acids. Deletions cut 3 bases from V and 3 bases from J, with 9 bases between. DNA for the CDR3: TGTGCCAGCAGTTTGAATCCTGATGGAAACACCATATATTTT. It encodes CASSLNPDGNTIYF.

This clonotype was found a few times. For the CDR3, the DNA is TGTGCCAGCTCACCAATCGTGGCTACGATAAGCCAAGAGACCCAGTACTTC. It translates to CASSPIVATISQETQYF. The V gene is TRBV25-1, the J gene TRBJ2-5; D call uncertain. The CDR3 is 17 residues long. Germline CDR1 MGHDK, CDR2 SYGVNS. V dropped 8 bases and J dropped 1 base, with 23 bases sitting between them.

J is TRBJ2-2 and V is TRBV19; 10 bases agree with TRBD2. This CDR3 spans 16 amino acids. The ends lost 3 bases at V and 6 bases at J; junction bases unmatched: 7. The germline gives CDR1 LNHDA, CDR2 SQIVND (reference sequence). The DNA for the CDR3 is TGTGCCAGTAGTATTGGGCTAGCGGGAGAGCCCGGGGAGCTGTTTTTT. It specifies CASSIGLAGEPGELFF.